The 25 T cell receptor beta chains below all came from one sample that was sequenced in a study of CD8 T cells in cerebrospinal fluid in Alzheimer's disease. For each CDR3 protein, TCRdb gives one entry from its re-call of the 10x single-cell sequencing reads, without DNA. Seen in this sample are about 1,500 distinct CDR3 sequences; the ten most common clones hold more than 8.5%. The sequencing input was cerebrospinal fluid. These TCRs come from a human donor in good health.

This clonotype is medium-sized by frequency. The chain's CDR3 is CASSYSTPLAAYNEQFF. The genes are TRBV6-6 and TRBJ2-1; the TRBD2 assignment by TCRdb is unverifiable without DNA. The CDR3 loop spans 17 amino acids. Germline loops: CDR1 MNHNY, CDR2 SVGAGI (reference sequence).

Judged by frequency, this clonotype is medium-sized. V usage is TRBV5-1 and J usage is TRBJ2-1; the TCRdb call, TRBD2, lacks DNA for checking. This CDR3 spans 15 amino acids. CDR1 is SGHRS, CDR2 YFSETQ, per germline. CDR3 loop: CASSLEPRDYNEQFF. The full variable domain, in which reference TRBV5-1 and TRBJ2-1 provide the parts outside the CDR3, is KAGVTQTPRYLIKTRGQQVTLSCSPISGHRSVSWYQQTPGQGLQFLFEYFSETQRNKGNFPGRFSGRQFSNSRSEMNVSTLELGDSALYLCASSLEPRDYNEQFFGPGTRLTVL.

In terms of frequency, this clonotype is large. The V call is TRBV5-5, the J call TRBJ1-1; TCRdb designates TRBD1, a call that cannot be tested without DNA. This CDR3 has 14 residues. CDR1 and CDR2 (germline): SGHKS, YYEKEE (reference sequence). Here the CDR3 reads CASSLDGGGTEAFF. Full variable domain (outside the CDR3, taken from reference TRBV5-5 and TRBJ1-1): DAGVTQSPTHLIKTRGQQVTLRCSPISGHKSVSWYQQVLGQGPQFIFQYYEKEERGRGNFPDRFSARQFPNYSSELNVNALLLGDSALYLCASSLDGGGTEAFFGQGTRLTVV.

This chain joins TRBV19 and TRBJ2-1. The CDR3 is 14 amino acids. Germline V lookup: CDR1 LNHDA, CDR2 SQIVND (reference sequence). The CDR3 reads CASSVGESYNEQFF.

Frequency places this clonotype as medium-sized. This rearrangement joins TRBV10-3 to TRBJ2-5; TCRdb proposes TRBD2, but this gene call is untestable without DNA. This CDR3 region has 14 residues. In germline, CDR1 is ENHRY, CDR2 SYGVKD. CDR3 sequence: CAISAGTRRETQYF.

This clonotype ranks as medium-sized in terms of frequency. This chain links TRBV7-2 with TRBJ1-1. Germline V gene lookup returns CDR1 SGHTA and CDR2 FQGNSA. The CDR3 has 13 residues. The chain's CDR3 is CASSLVENTEAFF.

Judged by frequency, this clonotype is medium-sized (0.01 to 0.1%). V usage is TRBV6-5 and J usage is TRBJ2-2; the TCRdb call, TRBD1, lacks DNA for checking. The germline V gene has CDR1 MNHEY and CDR2 SVGAGI. The CDR3 totals 16 residues. CDR3 amino acids: CASSYRTGGRTGELFF.

Measured by frequency, this clonotype is medium-sized. V gene TRBV28 combines with J gene TRBJ2-3. The CDR3 runs 13 residues. Germline V gene lookup returns CDR1 MDHEN and CDR2 SYDVKM. CDR3 loop: CASRLQGSDTQYF.

According to its frequency, this clonotype is large. The rearrangement links TRBV7-8 to TRBJ1-1; TCRdb's D gene call, TRBD1, goes unchecked for lack of DNA. The CDR3 is 11 amino acids. CDR1 is SGHVS and CDR2 is FQNEAQ in the germline V gene. CDR3 protein: CASSPGRIAFF.

This clonotype is labeled medium-sized based on frequency. The chain combines TRBV7-2 with TRBJ2-3; without DNA, the TCRdb call of TRBD2 cannot be checked. The CDR3 is 16 amino acids. Germline V gene lookup returns CDR1 SGHTA and CDR2 FQGNSA. The CDR3: CASSLLARLGTDTQYF.

This clonotype is deemed medium-sized by its frequency. V is TRBV11-3 and J is TRBJ2-3; with no DNA, the TCRdb D assignment of TRBD2 cannot be verified. This CDR3 has 14 residues. Per the germline V gene, CDR1 is SGHNT and CDR2 is YENEEA. The CDR3 loop reads CASSLEALTDTQYF.

This clonotype is called medium-sized based on its frequency. The chain has TRBV6-5 and TRBJ2-3; the D gene TCRdb calls, TRBD2, cannot be checked with no DNA. Germline V gene lookup returns CDR1 MNHEY and CDR2 SVGAGI. CDR3 size: 15 residues. This chain's CDR3 is CASSTSGGRTDTQYF.

The chain carries TRBV28 and TRBJ1-5; the TCRdb D gene call, TRBD1, has no DNA to confirm it. The CDR3 totals 13 residues. CDR1 MDHEN and CDR2 SYDVKM come from the germline V gene. CDR3 residues: CASSLGTYQPQHF.

Frequency places this clonotype as large. This chain joins TRBV6-6 and TRBJ2-1; TCRdb picks TRBD2, but there is no DNA to check that call. The V gene's germline CDR1 is MNHNY and CDR2 SVGAGI (reference sequence). This CDR3 has 14 amino acids. The CDR3 protein is CASSYGGGDNEQFF.

This clonotype is medium-sized (0.01 to 0.1%) by frequency. The chain combines TRBV28 with TRBJ1-5; checking the TCRdb D call of TRBD1 is not possible without DNA. The CDR3 sequence is 11 residues long. The germline V gene encodes CDR1 MDHEN and CDR2 SYDVKM. The CDR3 sequence is CASSLGAGEHF.

This clonotype is deemed medium-sized by its frequency. The gene calls are TRBV9 and TRBJ2-3. This CDR3 has 15 amino acids. CDR1 is SGDLS and CDR2 is YYNGEE in the germline V gene. The CDR3 reads CASSVLERSTDTQYF.

This clonotype is identified as large from frequency. The J gene is TRBJ2-3, the V gene TRBV7-3. CDR3 length: 14 residues. The germline CDR1 and CDR2 sequences are SGHTA and FQGTGA. The CDR3 loop is CASSFDKGTDTQYF. Filled out from reference TRBV7-3 and TRBJ2-3, the complete variable domain reads GAGVSQTPSNKVTEKGKYVELRCDPISGHTALYWYRQSLGQGPEFLIYFQGTGAADDSGLPNDRFFAVRPEGSVSTLKIQRTERGDSAVYLCASSFDKGTDTQYFGPGTRLTVL.

This chain connects TRBV7-2 to TRBJ2-7; no DNA is available, so the TRBD1 call from TCRdb remains unchecked. CDR1 and CDR2 from the germline V gene are SGHTA and FQGNSA. The CDR3 loop spans 15 amino acids. This chain's CDR3 is CASSFETGGFYEQYF.

Frequency places this clonotype as medium-sized (0.01 to 0.1%). The chain has TRBV9 and TRBJ2-3; TCRdb indicates TRBD1, and absent DNA this call remains unverified. This CDR3 contains 18 residues. Germline CDR1 is SGDLS and CDR2 is YYNGEE. The CDR3 here is CASSVEPSPGGWTDTQYF.

This chain links TRBV30 with TRBJ2-7. This CDR3 is built from 13 residues. CDR1 is GTSNPN, CDR2 SVGIG, per germline (reference sequence). The CDR3: CAWSVAAVYEQYF.

This clonotype is deemed medium-sized by its frequency. The rearrangement links TRBV6-2 or TRBV6-3 to TRBJ2-7; there is no DNA to check the TCRdb D call of TRBD1. Germline CDR1 and CDR2: MNHEY and SVGEGT. CDR3 length: 14 residues. CDR3: CASSRRTGGYEQYF.

Measured by frequency, this clonotype is large. The chain joins TRBV11-3 to TRBJ2-1; TCRdb picks TRBD2, but there is no DNA to check that call. The CDR3 length is 17 residues. Germline V lookup: CDR1 SGHNT, CDR2 YENEEA. This chain's CDR3 is CASSLRSGTSGNNEQFF.

This clonotype is deemed medium-sized by its frequency. V is TRBV27 and J is TRBJ1-2; without DNA, the TCRdb call of TRBD1 cannot be checked. Per germline, CDR1 MNHEY and CDR2 SMNVEV (reference sequence). This CDR3 spans 13 amino acids. CDR3 protein: CASSRDRGYGYTF.

By frequency, this clonotype registers medium-sized (0.01 to 0.1%). V and J are TRBV6-4 and TRBJ2-6; without DNA, the TCRdb call of TRBD1 cannot be checked. In germline, CDR1 is MRHNA, CDR2 SNTAGT. The CDR3 has 16 amino acids. The CDR3 sequence is CASSPQGASGANVLTF.

By frequency, this clonotype registers medium-sized. The chain has TRBV18 and TRBJ2-2; TCRdb picks TRBD2, but there is no DNA to check that call. The CDR3 runs to 17 residues. Germline V gives CDR1 KGHSH, CDR2 LQKENI. CDR3 region: CASSRLAAKINTGELFF.